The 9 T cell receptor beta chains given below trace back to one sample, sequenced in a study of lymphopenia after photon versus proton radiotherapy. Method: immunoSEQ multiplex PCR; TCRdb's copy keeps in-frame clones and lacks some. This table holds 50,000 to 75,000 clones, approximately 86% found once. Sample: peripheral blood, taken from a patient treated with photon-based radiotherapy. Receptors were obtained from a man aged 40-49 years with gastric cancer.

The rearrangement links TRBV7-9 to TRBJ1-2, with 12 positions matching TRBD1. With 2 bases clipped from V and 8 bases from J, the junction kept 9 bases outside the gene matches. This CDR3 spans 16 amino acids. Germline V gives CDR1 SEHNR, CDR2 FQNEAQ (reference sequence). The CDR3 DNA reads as TGTGCCAGCAGCTTATCGCCGGGACAGGGGGCTGGAGGCTACACCTTC. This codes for CASSLSPGQGAGGYTF.

DNA for the CDR3: TGTGCCAGCAGCTTAGCTGCGTACACTGAAGCTTTCTTT. Amino acids: CASSLAAYTEAFF. The V gene is TRBV7-8, the J gene TRBJ1-1; D remains unclear. The CDR3 runs to 13 residues. Germline loops: CDR1 SGHVS, CDR2 FQNEAQ. V lost 0 bases, J lost 3 bases, and 5 bases lay in between.

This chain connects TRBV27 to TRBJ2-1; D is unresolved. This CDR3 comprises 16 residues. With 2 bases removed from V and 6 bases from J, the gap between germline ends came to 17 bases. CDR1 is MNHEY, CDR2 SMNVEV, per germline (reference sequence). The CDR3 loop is CASSLAPDTSVNEQFF. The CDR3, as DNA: TGTGCCAGCAGTTTAGCCCCCGACACATCCGTCAATGAGCAGTTCTTC.

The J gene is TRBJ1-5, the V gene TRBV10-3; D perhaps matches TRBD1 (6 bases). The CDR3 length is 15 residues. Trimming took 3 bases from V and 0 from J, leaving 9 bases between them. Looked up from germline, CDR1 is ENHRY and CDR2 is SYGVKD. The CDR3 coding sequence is TGTGCCATCAGTGAAAACAGGGATAGCAATCAGCCCCAGCATTTT. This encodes CAISENRDSNQPQHF.

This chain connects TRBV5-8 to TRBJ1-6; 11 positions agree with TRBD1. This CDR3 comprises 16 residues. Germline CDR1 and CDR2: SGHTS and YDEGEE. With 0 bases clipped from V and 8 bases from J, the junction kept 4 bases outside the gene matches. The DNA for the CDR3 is TGTGCCAGCAGCTTGGGGACAGGGGGCTTTGATTCACCCCTCCACTTT. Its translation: CASSLGTGGFDSPLHF. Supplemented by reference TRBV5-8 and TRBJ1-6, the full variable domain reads EAGVTQSPTHLIKTRGQQATLRCSPISGHTSVYWYQQALGLGLQFLLWYDEGEERNRGNFPPRFSGRQFPNYSSELNVNALELEDSALYLCASSLGTGGFDSPLHFGNGTRLTVT.

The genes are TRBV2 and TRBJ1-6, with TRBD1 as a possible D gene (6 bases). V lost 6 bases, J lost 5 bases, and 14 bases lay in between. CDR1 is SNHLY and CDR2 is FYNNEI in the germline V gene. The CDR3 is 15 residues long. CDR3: CASRVQGVDNSPLHF. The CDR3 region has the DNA TGTGCCAGCAGGGTACAGGGCGTAGATAATTCACCCCTCCACTTT.

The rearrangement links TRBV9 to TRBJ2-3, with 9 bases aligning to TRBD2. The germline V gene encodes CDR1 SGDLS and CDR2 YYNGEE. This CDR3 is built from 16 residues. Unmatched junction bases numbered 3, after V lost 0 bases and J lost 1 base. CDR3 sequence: CASSVGAGGRTDTQYF. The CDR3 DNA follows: TGTGCCAGCAGCGTAGGTGCGGGGGGGCGCACAGATACGCAGTATTTT.

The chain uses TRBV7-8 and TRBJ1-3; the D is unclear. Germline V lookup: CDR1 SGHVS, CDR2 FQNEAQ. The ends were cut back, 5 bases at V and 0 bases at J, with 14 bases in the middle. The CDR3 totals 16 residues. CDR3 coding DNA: TGTGCCAGCAGCGCCCGCCGGGCCCTCTCTGGAAACACCATATATTTT. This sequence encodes CASSARRALSGNTIYF.

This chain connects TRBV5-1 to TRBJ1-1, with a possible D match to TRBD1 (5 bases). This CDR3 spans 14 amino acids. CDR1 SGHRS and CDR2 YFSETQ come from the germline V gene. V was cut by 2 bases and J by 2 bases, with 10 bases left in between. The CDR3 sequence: CASSLQGDNTEAFF. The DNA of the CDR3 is TGCGCCAGCAGCTTACAAGGGGACAACACTGAAGCTTTCTTT.